The 31 T cell receptor beta chains in this list originate from one sample, sequenced in a study of cytomegalovirus exposure and HLA in healthy donors. Both 60 Vbeta primers and 13 Jbeta primers went into the PCR. The assay was immunoSEQ multiplex PCR, and TCRdb's table has in-frame clones only and misses some. This table has approximately 150,000 clones, roughly 76% appearing once. Sequenced material: PBMCs. The origin of the receptors is a woman aged 45 to 65 in good health and CMV-seronegative.

This clone has ten or more counts. The rearrangement uses TRBV30 and TRBJ1-2, with 7 nucleotides matching TRBD1. With V trimmed by 4 bases and J by 4 bases, 6 bases remained unmatched. The germline V gene encodes CDR1 GTSNPN and CDR2 SVGIG (reference sequence). This CDR3 region has 13 residues. CDR3 sequence reads: CAWTSRGTYGYTF. The CDR3 DNA reads TGTGCCTGGACGAGCAGGGGGACCTATGGCTACACCTTC.

The chain combines TRBV5-1 with TRBJ1-2; 9 bases fit TRBD1. This CDR3 is 14 amino acids long. In germline, CDR1 is SGHRS, CDR2 YFSETQ. The V segment lost 4 bases and the J segment 3 bases; nucleotides outside the gene matches: 4. The CDR3 DNA follows: TGCGCCAGCAGCGCCGGGACAGGGTACTATGGCTACACCTTC. Protein sequence: CASSAGTGYYGYTF.

J is TRBJ1-6 and V is TRBV9; no definite D call. The CDR3 extends over 15 amino acids. Between the trimmed V and J ends, which lost 3 bases and 3 bases, there was a span of 10 bases. Per the germline V gene, CDR1 is SGDLS and CDR2 is YYNGEE. The CDR3 DNA reads as TGTGCCAGCAGCGCAGGCACTCTCTATAATTCACCCCTCCACTTT. It specifies CASSAGTLYNSPLHF.

This clone was observed once. CDR3 sequence reads: CASSVGTQGYTF. Here the CDR3 DNA reads TGTGCCAGCAGTGTAGGGACTCAGGGCTACACCTTC. The genes are TRBV6-1 and TRBJ1-2, with D perhaps matching TRBD1 (5 bases). Trimming left V 4 bases short and J 8 bases short, with 11 bases between. The CDR3 is made up of 12 amino acids. Germline loops: CDR1 MNHNS, CDR2 SASEGT.

This clone has just one count. The chain is built from TRBV28 and TRBJ2-5; D might be TRBD1 (5 bases). CDR3 size: 14 residues. Germline-derived CDR1 and CDR2 are MDHEN and SYDVKM. Trimming shortened V by 4 bases and J by 3 bases, and 12 bases separated the two germline ends. The CDR3 nucleotides read TGTGCCAGCAGTTCTAGACAGACTGAAGAGACCCAGTACTTC. It codes for CASSSRQTEETQYF. The complete variable domain, with remaining parts taken from reference TRBV28 and TRBJ2-5, reads DVKVTQSSRYLVKRTGEKVFLECVQDMDHENMFWYRQDPGLGLRLIYFSYDVKMKEKGDIPEGYSVSREKKERFSLILESASTNQTSMYLCASSSRQTEETQYFGPGTRLLVL.

The chain recombines TRBV30 with TRBJ1-2; possibly TRBD1 for D (6 bases). From germline, CDR1 is GTSNPN and CDR2 SVGIG (reference sequence). Trimming pared 3 bases from V and 3 bases from J, leaving 20 bases between. This CDR3 region has 16 residues. The CDR3 DNA sequence: TGTGCCTGGAGCACGGGTTCGGCAGGGGTCGACTATGGCTACACCTTC. Its translation: CAWSTGSAGVDYGYTF.

There are a few counts of this clone. The J gene is TRBJ2-1, the V gene TRBV5-4; D unresolved. The CDR3 spans 15 residues. The V end lost 0 bases, the J end lost 1 base, and 8 bases lay between the germline ends. CDR1 is SGHNT and CDR2 is YYREEE in the germline V gene (reference sequence). CDR3 residues: CASSLVAASYNEQFF. The DNA for the CDR3 is TGTGCCAGCAGCTTGGTGGCGGCGTCCTACAATGAGCAGTTCTTC.

The CDR3 loop is CASSSLTDTQYF. CDR3 in DNA: TGTGCCAGCAGCTCCTTAACAGATACGCAGTATTTT. The chain joins TRBV7-9 to TRBJ2-3; D is unclear. CDR3 length: 12 residues. From germline, CDR1 is SEHNR and CDR2 FQNEAQ (reference sequence). The V end lost 4 bases, the J end lost 3 bases, and 5 bases lay between the germline ends.

In this sample, this clone turned up a few times. The chain carries TRBV19 and TRBJ2-2; 10 positions agree with TRBD2. The V segment lost 6 bases and the J segment 4 bases; nucleotides outside the gene matches: 5. This CDR3 comprises 15 residues. Germline CDR1 LNHDA, CDR2 SQIVND (reference sequence). The chain's CDR3 is CASRAASGGTGELFF. CDR3 nucleotides: TGTGCCAGTAGGGCGGCTAGCGGGGGCACCGGGGAGCTGTTTTTT.

V gene TRBV6-6 combines with J gene TRBJ1-2; D is unresolved. The CDR3 has 15 residues. Per germline, CDR1 MNHNY and CDR2 SVGAGI (reference sequence). The V end lost 0 bases, the J end lost 0 bases, and 8 bases lay between the germline ends. The DNA for the CDR3 is TGTGCCAGCAGTTACTCGAGTGAGGCTAACTATGGCTACACCTTC. The encoded protein is CASSYSSEANYGYTF.

The chain uses TRBV11-2 and TRBJ2-1; weak D call: TRBD1 (6 bases). The CDR3 is 17 residues long. Germline-derived CDR1 and CDR2 are SGHAT and FQNNGV. V lost 2 bases to trimming and J lost 0 bases, with 14 bases between them. CDR3 sequence (DNA): TGTGCCAGCAGCTTAATTGGGACAACCCGCTCCTACAATGAGCAGTTCTTC. It encodes CASSLIGTTRSYNEQFF.

V gene TRBV7-2 combines with J gene TRBJ1-1; a possible D gene is TRBD1 (6 bases). The V end lost 3 bases, the J end lost 5 bases, and 13 bases lay between the germline ends. Germline V gene sequence: CDR1 SGHTA, CDR2 FQGNSA. CDR3 size: 14 residues. The CDR3: CASSFAGAGTEAFF. The CDR3 DNA is TGTGCCAGCAGCTTCGCAGGGGCCGGAACTGAAGCTTTCTTT. Full variable domain (remainder filled in from reference TRBV7-2 and TRBJ1-1): GAGVSQSPSNKVTEKGKDVELRCDPISGHTALYWYRQSLGQGLEFLIYFQGNSAPDKSGLPSDRFSAERTGGSVSTLTIQRTQQEDSAVYLCASSFAGAGTEAFFGQGTRLTVV.

A note on this clone: An end of the junction differs from the germline gene, which may be a read error. The gene calls are TRBV5-4 and TRBJ1-1; D gene ambiguous. CDR1 and CDR2 (germline): SGHNT, YYREEE (reference sequence). The CDR3 is made up of 14 amino acids. Here the CDR3 DNA reads TGTGCCAGCAGCTTGGAGGCCGGGAACGCTGAAGCTTTCTTT. Its translation: CASSLEAGNAEAFF.

CDR3 sequence (DNA): TGTGCCAGCAGCGGGGGGTCGGGACGGATTAATTCACCCCTCCACTTT. Protein: CASSGGSGRINSPLHF. V gene TRBV5-4 combines with J gene TRBJ1-6; D is perhaps TRBD1 (5 bases). The CDR3 totals 16 residues. The germline V gene encodes CDR1 SGHNT and CDR2 YYREEE (reference sequence). V gave up 4 bases and J gave up 6 bases, with 17 bases separating them.

The rearrangement uses TRBV6-6 and TRBJ2-1, with a weak D call TRBD2 (6 bases). The germline V and J ends were trimmed by 11 bases and 7 bases, with 18 bases remaining between them. This CDR3 region has 13 residues. Per germline, CDR1 MNHNY and CDR2 SVGAGI (reference sequence). Written as DNA, the CDR3 is TGTGCCCTAGGGACGGGCCGGGGGAATGAGCAGTTCTTC. It encodes CALGTGRGNEQFF.

This clone has a single count. J is TRBJ1-6 and V is TRBV4-1; a possible D gene is TRBD1 (5 bases). The CDR3 length is 16 residues. V was cut by 4 bases and J by 8 bases, with 18 bases left in between. Germline V gene data show CDR1 as MGHRA and CDR2 as YSYEKL. The CDR3 coding sequence is TGCGCCAGCAGCCCGGACCGCCGACAGATTGATTCACCCCTCCACTTT. Protein product: CASSPDRRQIDSPLHF.

This clone was seen a handful of times. V usage is TRBV5-1 and J usage is TRBJ2-5; 12 bases map to TRBD2. CDR3 size: 15 residues. Germline loops: CDR1 SGHRS, CDR2 YFSETQ. Unmatched junction bases numbered 4, after V lost 4 bases and J lost 3 bases. CDR3 bases: TGCGCCAGCAGCGAACGACTAGCGGGGGAAGAGACCCAGTACTTC. This codes for CASSERLAGEETQYF.

J is TRBJ2-3 and V is TRBV28; 8 bases agree with TRBD2. Trimming at V came to 2 bases and at J to 2 bases, leaving 6 bases not matched to a gene. Germline V gene data show CDR1 as MDHEN and CDR2 as SYDVKM. The CDR3 covers 16 residues. CDR3 protein: CASSLVAGGYTDTQYF. The CDR3 DNA is TGTGCCAGCAGTTTAGTGGCGGGAGGTTACACAGATACGCAGTATTTT.

This clone was counted a few times. The rearrangement links TRBV28 to TRBJ1-1; D is unclear. The germline V gene encodes CDR1 MDHEN and CDR2 SYDVKM. The V end was cut by 6 bases, the J end by 2 bases, with 13 bases between. The CDR3 consists of 14 residues. The CDR3 nucleotides read TGTGCCAGCAGCCCCCTCCAGTTTAACACTGAAGCTTTCTTT. It yields the protein CASSPLQFNTEAFF.

This clone appeared a few times. This rearrangement joins TRBV9 to TRBJ2-5, with 11 positions matching TRBD2. V lost 4 bases, J lost 10 bases, and 9 bases stayed unmatched. Germline values: CDR1 SGDLS, CDR2 YYNGEE. The CDR3 has 14 amino acids. CDR3 in amino acids: CASSPRTSGGGQYF. DNA for the CDR3: TGTGCCAGCAGCCCCCGAACTAGCGGGGGTGGCCAGTACTTC.

This sequence joins TRBV7-8 and TRBJ1-2; 8 nucleotides line up with TRBD1. CDR3 size: 15 residues. V dropped 5 bases and J dropped 4; count of bases not matched to a gene: 9. Germline assignment: CDR1 SGHVS and CDR2 FQNEAQ. CDR3 DNA sequence: TGTGCCAGCAGCCGCCCGCCTGGACAGGGCTATGGCTACACCTTC. Translation: CASSRPPGQGYGYTF.

This clone was observed a handful of times. This sequence joins TRBV5-1 and TRBJ2-7, with D possibly TRBD1 on 6 matching bases. The CDR3 contains 16 residues. Trimming removed 4 bases from V and 0 bases from J, with 17 bases in between. In germline, CDR1 is SGHRS, CDR2 YFSETQ. This chain's CDR3 is CASSTGQTLSSYEQYF. In DNA form, the CDR3 reads TGCGCCAGCAGCACTGGACAGACTCTTAGCTCCTACGAGCAGTACTTC.

This chain uses TRBV11-2 with TRBJ1-3; no clear D. The CDR3 contains 14 residues. Germline CDR1 and CDR2: SGHAT and FQNNGV. The germline V and J ends were trimmed by 8 bases and 0 bases, with 11 bases remaining between them. CDR3 coding DNA: TGTGCCAGCGCCCGGGGTCTCTCTGGAAACACCATATATTTT. It codes for CASARGLSGNTIYF.

The V gene is TRBV2, the J gene TRBJ1-4, with TRBD1 matching over 8 bases. Germline CDR1 SNHLY, CDR2 FYNNEI. Trimming at V came to 5 bases and at J to 4 bases, leaving 3 bases not matched to a gene. The CDR3 sequence is 14 residues long. CDR3 loop: CASSRTGHNEKLFF. CDR3 DNA sequence: TGTGCCAGCAGTCGGACAGGGCATAATGAAAAACTGTTTTTT.

As DNA, the CDR3 is TGTGCCAGTATGGGGGACAGTTGGAATTCACCCCTCCACTTT. Protein sequence: CASMGDSWNSPLHF. The chain employs TRBV19 and TRBJ1-6, with 7 bases identical to TRBD1. The CDR3 totals 14 residues. Germline V CDR1 and CDR2: LNHDA, SQIVND (reference sequence). V lost 7 bases, J lost 7 bases, and 7 bases stayed unmatched.

The gene calls are TRBV7-9 and TRBJ1-1; 7 positions agree with TRBD1. Germline lookup yields CDR1 SEHNR and CDR2 FQNEAQ (reference sequence). The CDR3 loop spans 16 amino acids. The trim removed 1 base at V and 5 bases at J, leaving 10 bases unmatched. The CDR3 DNA sequence: TGTGCCAGCAGCTTAGAGACAGGGTCGGCGAATACTGAAGCTTTCTTT. This translates into CASSLETGSANTEAFF.

The chain uses TRBV6-5 and TRBJ2-1; 8 bases line up with TRBD2. Losses at the gene ends were 2 bases for V and 4 bases for J; bases not matched to a gene: 4. Germline-derived CDR1 and CDR2 are MNHEY and SVGAGI. The CDR3 covers 15 residues. For the CDR3, the DNA is TGTGCCAGCAGTTACGGAGCGGGAGCTTACAATGAGCAGTTCTTC. The encoded protein is CASSYGAGAYNEQFF.

This chain connects TRBV27 to TRBJ2-7; no clear D. V shed 5 bases and J shed 3 bases, with 11 bases lying between them. The CDR3 consists of 13 residues. Germline V gene lookup returns CDR1 MNHEY and CDR2 SMNVEV (reference sequence). The CDR3 is CASSLSLGYEQYF. DNA of the CDR3: TGTGCCAGCAGTCTTAGTCTTGGCTACGAGCAGTACTTC.

Only one count was recorded for this clone. The chain employs TRBV5-8 and TRBJ2-1; D might be TRBD1 (5 bases). Germline values: CDR1 SGHTS, CDR2 YDEGEE. The CDR3 spans 16 residues. V lost 4 bases to trimming and J lost 5 bases, with 19 bases between them. CDR3 DNA: TGTGCCAGCAGCCACGGCCAGGGCTATCGGGACAATGAGCAGTTCTTC. Protein sequence: CASSHGQGYRDNEQFF.

The chain links TRBV11-2 to TRBJ2-7, with 12 bases fitting TRBD1. From germline, CDR1 is SGHAT and CDR2 FQNNGV. CDR3 length equals 17 residues. V was clipped by 4 bases and J by 1 base; unmatched bases: 8. The CDR3 region has the DNA TGTGCCAGCAGCTCCGGGACAGGGGGCTTTCGGTCCTACGAGCAGTACTTC. It yields the protein CASSSGTGGFRSYEQYF.

The chain joins TRBV15 to TRBJ2-1; TRBD2 is a possible D gene (5 bases). From germline, CDR1 is LNHNV and CDR2 YYDKDF (reference sequence). Trimming took 0 bases from V and 5 from J, leaving 11 bases between them. CDR3 length: 15 residues. In DNA form, the CDR3 reads TGTGCCACCAGCAGAGACCGGCGGCGGGACAATGAGCAGTTCTTC. It specifies CATSRDRRRDNEQFF.